This is a list of T cell receptor beta chains from one sample in a study of regulatory T cells. The protocol was immunoSEQ multiplex PCR, while the TCRdb copy is restricted to in-frame clones and leaves out a portion. Among about 17,000 clones, approximately 82% were seen once, and the ten largest hold about 8%. The sample taken for sequencing was conventional CD4+ T cells sorted from blood. The receptors originated from a person aged 30 to 40 with CD3G deficiency. CDR3s include the opening cysteine and the closing phenylalanine or tryptophan. Each record gives: V gene, D gene, clone size, J gene, CDR3 protein, CDR3 DNA. D genes are given only for firm matches. Only part of the rows carry a size: once, few, many, or a class if the clone is expanded.

V: TRBV30
D: TRBD1
size: NA
J: TRBJ2-4
CDR3: CAWSHGTGKNIQYF
DNA: TGTGCCTGGAGTCATGGGACAGGCAAAAACATTCAGTACTTC

V: TRBV19
D: TRBD2
size: NA
J: TRBJ2-3
CDR3: CASSPLPGLKADTQYF
DNA: TGTGCCAGTAGTCCACTTCCGGGACTAAAGGCAGATACGCAGTATTTT

V: TRBV6-6
D: TRBD1
size: few
J: TRBJ2-7
CDR3: CASSSRGQGGEQYF
DNA: TGTGCCAGCAGTTCCCGCGGACAGGGGGGCGAGCAGTACTTC

V: TRBV6-1
D: NA
size: few
J: TRBJ2-7
CDR3: CASSHGTSKGYF
DNA: TGTGCCAGCAGCCACGGGACCTCTAAGGGTTACTTC

V: TRBV6-1
D: TRBD2
size: NA
J: TRBJ2-1
CDR3: CASSKTSGRADEQFF
DNA: TGTGCCAGCAGTAAGACTAGCGGGAGGGCAGACGAGCAGTTCTTC

V: TRBV28
D: TRBD1
size: NA
J: TRBJ1-2
CDR3: CASSSHRGYGYTF
DNA: TGTGCCAGCAGTTCCCACAGGGGCTATGGCTACACCTTC

V: TRBV5-1
D: TRBD1
size: NA
J: TRBJ1-1
CDR3: CASSFGGTGSSTEAFF
DNA: TGCGCCAGCAGCTTCGGGGGGACAGGTTCTTCCACTGAAGCTTTCTTT

V: TRBV19
D: NA
size: NA
J: TRBJ2-7
CDR3: CASSRRMGTYEQYF
DNA: TGTGCCAGTAGTAGACGGATGGGGACCTACGAGCAGTACTTC

V: TRBV18
D: NA
size: NA
J: TRBJ2-7
CDR3: CASSPGGSNYEQYF
DNA: TGTGCCAGCTCACCAGGGGGTTCCAACTACGAGCAGTACTTC

V: TRBV10-3
D: TRBD1
size: NA
J: TRBJ1-4
CDR3: CAISESNRGEKLFF
DNA: TGTGCCATCAGTGAGTCGAACAGGGGTGAAAAACTGTTTTTT

V: TRBV28
D: TRBD1
size: NA
J: TRBJ1-5
CDR3: CASSSGGKRGQPQHF
DNA: TGTGCCAGCAGTTCAGGGGGAAAGCGAGGTCAGCCCCAGCATTTT

V: TRBV28
D: TRBD1
size: once
J: TRBJ2-1
CDR3: CASSKGFGGRGWNEQFF
DNA: TGTGCCAGCAGTAAAGGATTTGGGGGCAGGGGGTGGAATGAGCAGTTCTTC

V: TRBV6-5
D: NA
size: NA
J: TRBJ1-2
CDR3: CASKTGLYGYTF
DNA: TGTGCCAGCAAGACCGGCCTCTATGGCTACACCTTC

V: TRBV11-2
D: TRBD1
size: large
J: TRBJ2-7
CDR3: CASSLVGQRSQYF
DNA: TGTGCCAGCAGCTTAGTGGGACAGCGGTCACAGTACTTC

V: TRBV28
D: NA
size: NA
J: TRBJ2-3
CDR3: CASSLRGFSGTDTQYF
DNA: TGTGCCAGCAGTCTCAGGGGATTCTCGGGCACAGATACGCAGTATTTT

V: TRBV28
D: NA
size: NA
J: TRBJ1-4
CDR3: CASSSWQGMDGGEKLFF
DNA: TGTGCCAGCAGCTCCTGGCAGGGGATGGACGGGGGCGAAAAACTGTTTTTT

V: TRBV7-9
D: NA
size: NA
J: TRBJ2-3
CDR3: CASRRGSTDTQYF
DNA: TGTGCCAGCAGGAGAGGCTCCACAGATACGCAGTATTTT

V: TRBV5-1
D: NA
size: NA
J: TRBJ2-1
CDR3: CASSLGGPSYNEQFF
DNA: TGCGCCAGCAGCTTAGGAGGTCCTTCCTACAATGAGCAGTTCTTC

V: TRBV19
D: NA
size: NA
J: TRBJ1-1
CDR3: CASRDGQQNTEAFF
DNA: TGTGCCAGTAGGGATGGACAGCAGAACACTGAAGCTTTCTTT

V: TRBV6-1
D: NA
size: NA
J: TRBJ1-2
CDR3: CASSEQGVKGYGYTF
DNA: TGTGCCAGCAGCGAACAGGGAGTAAAAGGTTATGGCTACACCTTC

V: TRBV6-5
D: NA
size: once
J: TRBJ2-7
CDR3: CASSSLPGGEQYF
DNA: TGTGCCAGCAGTTCCCTCCCTGGGGGCGAGCAGTACTTC